What follows are 9 T cell receptor beta chains derived from one specimen sequenced in a study of blood T cells in healthy people across ages. For the second PCR, which ran for 7 to 11 cycles, a sample-barcoded 5' primer and a J-beta primer mix were used. TCRdb used MiXCR to reprocess the 5' RACE reads, holding one entry per CDR3 protein. Found here are 600,000 to 800,000 distinct CDR3 sequences, under 25% of them singletons; the top ten hold approximately 3.7%. Input material: blood. These receptors all stem from a man in his 70s in good health.

Only a few counts were recorded for this clonotype. At one of its ends the junction is not consistent with the germline gene, which may arise from a read error. V is TRBV5-1 and J is TRBJ1-2; D is unresolved. The germline V gene encodes CDR1 SGHRS and CDR2 YFSETQ. This CDR3 contains 14 residues. CDR3 protein: CASSLDPMGYGCTF. The CDR3 DNA reads as TGCGCCAGCAGCTTGGACCCTATGGGCTATGGCTGCACCTTC.

This clonotype turned up a few times. The chain joins TRBV19 to TRBJ1-1, with unresolved D. The CDR3 has 13 residues. Germline loops: CDR1 LNHDA, CDR2 SQIVND (reference sequence). The V gene lost 1 base and the J gene lost 3 bases, with 6 bases spanning the gap. CDR3 in amino acids: CASSIALDTEAFF. CDR3 DNA: TGTGCCAGTAGTATAGCATTGGACACTGAAGCTTTCTTT.

Details on this clonotype: One junction end disagrees with the germline gene, perhaps due to a read error. CDR3 sequence (DNA): TGTGCCAGCAGCCCCTCGGGGACCGGGGGGCTGTTTTTT. Amino acids: CASSPSGTGGLFF. The V gene is TRBV7-3, the J gene TRBJ2-2, with D perhaps matching TRBD2 (6 bases). Germline assignment: CDR1 SGHTA and CDR2 FQGTGA. This CDR3 is 13 amino acids long.

The rearrangement links TRBV29-1 to TRBJ1-1, with TRBD1 matching over 7 bases. The CDR3 runs to 15 residues. With V trimmed by 2 bases and J by 3 bases, 9 bases remained unmatched. Germline V gives CDR1 SQVTM, CDR2 ANQGSEA. The CDR3 DNA sequence: TGCAGCGTTGAAAATTCGGGACAGTTTTACACTGAAGCTTTCTTT. It translates to CSVENSGQFYTEAFF.

This chain joins TRBV7-3 and TRBJ1-3; D not resolved. The CDR3 is made up of 16 amino acids. Trimming took off 2 bases at V and 1 base at J, with 12 bases between the two ends. In germline, CDR1 is SGHTA, CDR2 FQGTGA. CDR3 amino acids: CASSLGPPGSGNTIYF. CDR3 in DNA: TGTGCCAGCAGCTTAGGCCCCCCGGGATCTGGAAACACCATATATTTT.

This clonotype has only a few counts. This chain connects TRBV5-6 to TRBJ1-5; TRBD1 is a possible D gene (6 bases). V was shortened by 0 bases and J by 5 bases, with 9 bases between the two germline ends. CDR3 size: 14 residues. Germline CDR1 and CDR2: SGHDT and YYEEEE. The CDR3 region is CASSLVGGHQPQHF. DNA for the CDR3: TGTGCCAGCAGCTTGGTGGGGGGGCATCAGCCCCAGCATTTT.

This chain joins TRBV12-3 or TRBV12-4 and TRBJ1-6, with D possibly TRBD1 on 6 matching bases. The length of the CDR3 is 14 residues. Trimming left V 5 bases short and J 9 bases short, with 14 bases between. The CDR3 nucleotides read TGTGCCAGCAGTCCCACAGGGATAGCTTCACCCCTCCACTTT. Translated, it gives CASSPTGIASPLHF.

The J gene is TRBJ2-4, the V gene TRBV11-2, with a weak D call TRBD1 (6 bases). Germline CDR1 reads SGHAT; CDR2 reads FQNNGV. The V end was cut by 4 bases, the J end by 4 bases, with 8 bases between. The CDR3 runs 13 residues. The CDR3 DNA reads as TGTGCCAGCAGCTGGACAGAAAAAAACATTCAGTACTTC. Translation: CASSWTEKNIQYF.

This chain links TRBV20-1 with TRBJ1-2, with D perhaps matching TRBD1 (5 bases). The CDR3 length is 16 residues. V was shortened by 1 base and J by 6 bases, with 21 bases between the two germline ends. Germline V gene sequence: CDR1 DFQATT, CDR2 SNEGSKA (reference sequence). The CDR3 nucleotides read TGCAGTGCTAGAGGGGGCCTACGAGCCAGCTGGGATGGCTACACCTTC. This sequence encodes CSARGGLRASWDGYTF.